Detailed here is one T cell receptor beta chain. This CDR3 is built from 12 residues. Germline loops: CDR1 GTSNPN, CDR2 SVGIG (reference sequence). Trimming pared 5 bases from V and 4 bases from J, leaving 9 bases between. Assay: immunoSEQ multiplex PCR; the TCRdb copy retains only in-frame clones and omits some. The table lists just over 150,000 clones, nearly 95% of them singletons. This entry is derived from a study of control samples from healthy donors and cancer patients. The source is a man between 50 and 59 years old in good health. The chain uses TRBV30 and TRBJ2-1, with D perhaps given as TRBD1 or TRBD2 (5 bases each). The sequenced sample was blood. The DNA of the CDR3 is TGTGCCTGGGGGACGGGATACAATGAGCAGTTCTTC. It translates to CAWGTGYNEQFF.